Below are 5 T cell receptor beta chains sequenced from a single sample in a study of T-cell reconstitution after alpha-beta-depleted transplantation in children. The library targeted TCRbeta and was prepared with unique molecular identifiers. TCRdb analysed the PCR reads with MiXCR anew, one entry per CDR3 protein. The sample lists some 550,000 distinct CDR3 sequences, roughly 18% occurring once. The sample was PBMCs from the stem cell graft donor, taken from the stem cell graft. The receptor source for this set is a human donor who donated a stem cell graft to a child with acute lymphoblastic leukemia.

This clonotype has a handful of counts. V and J are TRBV5-1 and TRBJ1-1, with a possible D match to TRBD1 (6 bases). With 4 bases removed from V and 3 bases from J, the gap between germline ends came to 16 bases. This CDR3 comprises 15 residues. The germline V gene encodes CDR1 SGHRS and CDR2 YFSETQ. CDR3 protein: CASSAEIAGDTEAFF. In DNA, the CDR3 is TGCGCCAGCAGCGCAGAAATAGCAGGGGACACTGAAGCTTTCTTT.

The V and J genes are TRBV5-1 and TRBJ2-1; maybe TRBD2 (6 bases). Deletions cut 4 bases from V and 10 bases from J, with 18 bases between. Germline V gene data show CDR1 as SGHRS and CDR2 as YFSETQ. The CDR3 totals 14 residues. The CDR3 reads CASSLQRRGDEQFF. CDR3 DNA sequence: TGCGCCAGCAGCCTTCAACGCCGCGGGGACGAGCAGTTCTTC.

V is TRBV29-1 and J is TRBJ2-7; D ambiguous. The CDR3 covers 17 residues. Trimming shortened V by 0 bases and J by 5 bases, and 23 bases separated the two germline ends. The V gene's germline CDR1 is SQVTM and CDR2 ANQGSEA. In DNA form, the CDR3 reads TGCAGCGTTGAAGATTGGAGTCGAGACACACAGTCCGACGAGCAGTACTTC. Protein: CSVEDWSRDTQSDEQYF.

The chain combines TRBV5-1 with TRBJ2-2; either TRBD1 or TRBD2 may supply D (5 bases each). The V gene's germline CDR1 is SGHRS and CDR2 YFSETQ. V lost 0 bases and J lost 4, with 10 bases in between. This CDR3 comprises 15 residues. CDR3 protein: CASSLGGPTTGELFF. Here the CDR3 DNA reads TGCGCCAGCAGCTTGGGGGGACCGACCACCGGGGAGCTGTTTTTT.

This clonotype was observed a few times. The chain is built from TRBV4-1 and TRBJ2-7, with D perhaps TRBD1 or TRBD2 (5 bases each). This CDR3 spans 17 amino acids. V gave up 4 bases and J gave up 1 base, with 20 bases separating them. CDR1 and CDR2 from the germline V gene are MGHRA and YSYEKL. CDR3 protein: CASSLGIPGRGSYEQYF. Here the CDR3 DNA reads TGCGCCAGCAGCCTAGGAATACCGGGACGGGGTTCCTACGAGCAGTACTTC.